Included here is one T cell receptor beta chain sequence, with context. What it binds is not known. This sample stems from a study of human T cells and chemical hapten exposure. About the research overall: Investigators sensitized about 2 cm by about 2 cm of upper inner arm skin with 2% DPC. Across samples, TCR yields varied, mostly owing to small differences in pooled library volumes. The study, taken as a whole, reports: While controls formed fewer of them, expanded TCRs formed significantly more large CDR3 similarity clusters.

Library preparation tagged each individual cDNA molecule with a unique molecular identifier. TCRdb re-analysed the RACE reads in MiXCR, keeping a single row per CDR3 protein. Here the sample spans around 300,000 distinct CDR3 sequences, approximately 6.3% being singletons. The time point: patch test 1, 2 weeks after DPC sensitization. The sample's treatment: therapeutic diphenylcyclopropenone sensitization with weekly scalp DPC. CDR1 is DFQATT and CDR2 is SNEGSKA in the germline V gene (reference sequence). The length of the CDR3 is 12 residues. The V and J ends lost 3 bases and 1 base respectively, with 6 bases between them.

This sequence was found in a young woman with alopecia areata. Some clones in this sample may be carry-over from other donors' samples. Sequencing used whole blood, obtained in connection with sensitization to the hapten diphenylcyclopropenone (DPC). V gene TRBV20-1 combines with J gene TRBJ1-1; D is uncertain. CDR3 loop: CSASFQNTEAFF. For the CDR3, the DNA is TGCAGTGCTAGTTTTCAGAACACTGAAGCTTTCTTT.